This TCR beta chain was profiled in a study of T cell responses to AZD1222 COVID-19 vaccine. TCRdb keeps only in-frame clones here, not all; method: immunoSEQ multiplex PCR. Of around 150,000 clones in the sample, around nine tenths are singletons; the top ten hold 3.2%. Trimming cost V 3 bases and J 7 bases; bases outside gene matches: 12. CDR1 and CDR2 (germline): LNHDA, SQIVND (reference sequence). This CDR3 is 17 amino acids long. This specimen was peripheral blood, taken 28 days after the second AZD1222 dose. The chain carries TRBV19 and TRBJ2-1, with TRBD2 matching 10 bases. This clonotype was sampled from an adult who received the AZD1222 COVID-19 vaccine. The CDR3 loop is CASSILGLAGVNNEQFF. The CDR3, as DNA: TGTGCCAGTAGTATTTTGGGGCTAGCGGGAGTCAATAATGAGCAGTTCTTC. Combining the CDR3 with reference TRBV19 and TRBJ2-1 gives the whole variable domain DGGITQSPKYLFRKEGQNVTLSCEQNLNHDAMYWYRQDPGQGLRLIYYSQIVNDFQKGDIAEGYSVSREKKESFPLTVTSAQKNPTAFYLCASSILGLAGVNNEQFFGPGTRLTVL.